The clone carrying this T cell receptor (beta chain) was detected ten times or more. Its antigen remains unidentified. Indicated time point: newly diagnosed GD, antithyroid drugs for less than 3 months. The TCR library used RNA extracted from PBMCs. Diagnoses of Graves' disease were made by American Thyroid Association guidelines. With iRepertoire HTBI primers and Arm-PCR of CDR3 regions, TCR beta libraries were built. Each CDR3 protein is one row after TCRdb ran MiXCR on the multiplex PCR reads. The profile shows around 250,000 distinct CDR3 sequences, around 20% of them singletons. These data are taken from a study of regulatory T cells in long-lasting Graves disease. Regarding the study as a whole: Authors noted too few samples as a limitation.

The CDR3 extends over 13 amino acids. V was cut by 4 bases and J by 5 bases, with 12 bases left in between. The sequences come from peripheral blood mononuclear cells (PBMCs), collected at new diagnosis, from a patient treated with antithyroid drugs. This clonotype was sampled from a female donor with Graves disease. This rearrangement joins TRBV12-3 or TRBV12-4 to TRBJ2-7, with TRBD2 as a possible D gene (6 bases). In DNA, the CDR3 is TGTGCCAGCAGTTCCGTGGGGAGGCACGAGCAGTACTTC. The encoded protein is CASSSVGRHEQYF.